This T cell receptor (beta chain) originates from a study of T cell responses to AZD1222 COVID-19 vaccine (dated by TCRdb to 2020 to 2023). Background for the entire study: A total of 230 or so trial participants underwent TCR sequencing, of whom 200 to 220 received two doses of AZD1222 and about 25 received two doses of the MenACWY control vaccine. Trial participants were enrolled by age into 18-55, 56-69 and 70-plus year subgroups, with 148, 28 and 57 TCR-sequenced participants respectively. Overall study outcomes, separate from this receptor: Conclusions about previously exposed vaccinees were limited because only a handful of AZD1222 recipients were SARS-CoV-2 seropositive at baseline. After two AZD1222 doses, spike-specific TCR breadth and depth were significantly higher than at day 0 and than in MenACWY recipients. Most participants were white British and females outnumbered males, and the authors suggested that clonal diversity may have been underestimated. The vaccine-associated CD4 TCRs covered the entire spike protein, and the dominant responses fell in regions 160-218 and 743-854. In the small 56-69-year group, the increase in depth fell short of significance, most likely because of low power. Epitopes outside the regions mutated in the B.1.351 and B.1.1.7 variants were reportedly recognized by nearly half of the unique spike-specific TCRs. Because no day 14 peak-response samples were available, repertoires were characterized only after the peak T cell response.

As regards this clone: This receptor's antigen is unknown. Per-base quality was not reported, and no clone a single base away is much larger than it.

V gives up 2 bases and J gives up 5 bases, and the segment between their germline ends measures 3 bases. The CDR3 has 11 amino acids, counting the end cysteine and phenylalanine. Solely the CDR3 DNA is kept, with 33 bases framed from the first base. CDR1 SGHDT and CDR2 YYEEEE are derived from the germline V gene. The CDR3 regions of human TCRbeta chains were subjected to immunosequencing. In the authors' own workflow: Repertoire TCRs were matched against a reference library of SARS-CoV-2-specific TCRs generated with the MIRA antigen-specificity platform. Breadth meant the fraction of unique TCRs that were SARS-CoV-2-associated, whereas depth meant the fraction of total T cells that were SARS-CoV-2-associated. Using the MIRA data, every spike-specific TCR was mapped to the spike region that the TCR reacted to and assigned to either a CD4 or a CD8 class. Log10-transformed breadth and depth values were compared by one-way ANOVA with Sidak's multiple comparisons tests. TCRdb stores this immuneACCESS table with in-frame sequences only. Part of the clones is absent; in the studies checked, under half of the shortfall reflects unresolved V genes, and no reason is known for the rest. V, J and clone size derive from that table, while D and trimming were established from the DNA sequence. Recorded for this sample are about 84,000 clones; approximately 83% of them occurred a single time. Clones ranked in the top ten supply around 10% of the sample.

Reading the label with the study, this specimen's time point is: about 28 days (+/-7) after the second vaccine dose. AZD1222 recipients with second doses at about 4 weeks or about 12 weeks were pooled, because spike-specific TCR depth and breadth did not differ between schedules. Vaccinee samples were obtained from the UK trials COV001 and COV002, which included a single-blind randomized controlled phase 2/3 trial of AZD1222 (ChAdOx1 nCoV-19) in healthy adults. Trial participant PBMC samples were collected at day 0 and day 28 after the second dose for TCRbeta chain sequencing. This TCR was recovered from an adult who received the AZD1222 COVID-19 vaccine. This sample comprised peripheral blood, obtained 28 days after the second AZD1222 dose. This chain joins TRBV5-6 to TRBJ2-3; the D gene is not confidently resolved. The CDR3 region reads CASSFRDTQYF. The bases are TGTGCCAGCAGCTTTAGAGATACGCAGTATTTT. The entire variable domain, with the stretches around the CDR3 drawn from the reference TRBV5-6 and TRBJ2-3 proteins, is DAGVTQSPTHLIKTRGQQVTLRCSPKSGHDTVSWYQQALGQGPQFIFQYYEEEERQRGNFPDRFSGHQFPNYSSELNVNALLLGDSALYLCASSFRDTQYFGPGTRLTVL.